This T cell receptor beta chain is drawn from a study of T cells expressing NK-cell markers. Findings of the study overall: Each of roughly 6 donors carried dominant NKG2C+ clonotypes accounting for roughly 1.0-8% of CD8+ T cells. Among a handful of donors, these clonotypes also ranked first in the CD3+CD56-NKG2C+ fraction.

The CDR3 runs 11 residues. Germline V gene data show CDR1 as ENHRY and CDR2 as SYGVKD. TCRdb processed the 5' RACE reads again and assigns one entry to each CDR3 protein, with no DNA. Its table lists hundreds of thousands of distinct CDR3 sequences. On this clonotype itself: Its antigen is unknown.

This rearrangement joins TRBV10-3 to TRBJ2-7. This sequence was found in a man aged 18 to 30 in good health. Sample: blood T cells: a sorted CD56 or NKG2C T cell subset, CD4+ or CD8+ T cells, or bulk PBMC T cells (not recorded which). The CDR3 spells CAIKSRYEQYF.